A single sample is the source of the 5 T cell receptor beta chains below, sequenced in a study of blood T cell repertoires in COVID-19 (dated by TCRdb to about 2020). The library came from the immunoSEQ multiplex PCR assay. Sourced from immuneACCESS, this table was stored by TCRdb with only in-frame sequences that have V and J called. A share of the clones is absent; for the studies checked, an unresolved V gene accounts for under half, and the remainder has no known explanation. Recorded for this sample are about 190,000 clones; roughly 80% of them occurred a single time. The ten largest make up approximately 15% of the sample. The sample comprised peripheral blood. These receptors were obtained from a young man with active or convalescent COVID-19.

The chain has TRBV7-9 and TRBJ2-3; 8 bases line up with TRBD2. This CDR3 has 15 residues. CDR1 and CDR2 from the germline V gene are SEHNR and FQNEAQ (reference sequence). Trimming took 3 bases from V and 1 from J; bases not matched to a gene: 3. The CDR3 here is CASSFPTSGTDTQYF. The CDR3 DNA reads TGTGCCAGCAGCTTCCCGACTAGCGGCACAGATACGCAGTATTTT.

The V call is TRBV6-5, the J call TRBJ1-2; 9 bases are a match to TRBD1. CDR1 MNHEY and CDR2 SVGAGI come from the germline V gene. V shed 4 bases, J shed 7 bases, and the junction held 10 bases outside the gene matches. This CDR3 region has 15 residues. In DNA form, the CDR3 reads TGTGCCAGCAGTTCGTCGGGACAGGGTTGGGTTGGCTACACCTTC. Residues: CASSSSGQGWVGYTF.

The chain combines TRBV5-5 with TRBJ2-7; 7 bases align to TRBD1. From germline, CDR1 is SGHKS and CDR2 YYEKEE (reference sequence). This CDR3 is 16 amino acids long. The ends lost 0 bases at V and 2 bases at J; junction bases unmatched: 8. In nucleotides, the CDR3 is TGTGCCAGCAGCTTGGGGCCAGGGGGTCCGACCTACGAGCAGTACTTC. Its protein is CASSLGPGGPTYEQYF.

The chain recombines TRBV27 with TRBJ1-4; tentative D call: TRBD1 (5 bases). V was pared by 7 bases and J by 8 bases, with 20 bases between. The CDR3 length is 15 residues. Germline V CDR1 and CDR2: MNHEY, SMNVEV (reference sequence). The CDR3 protein is CASTRAKDHREKLFF. CDR3 bases: TGTGCCAGCACCAGGGCAAAGGACCATCGGGAAAAACTGTTTTTT.

This chain links TRBV19 with TRBJ1-6; 11 bases match TRBD1. The CDR3 has 15 residues. V shed 9 bases, J shed 10 bases, and the junction held 11 bases outside the gene matches. Germline V gene data show CDR1 as LNHDA and CDR2 as SQIVND (reference sequence). CDR3 loop: CARDNGGQGGSPLHF. CDR3 DNA sequence: TGTGCCAGAGACAACGGGGGACAGGGGGGATCACCCCTCCACTTT.